These 32 T cell receptor beta chains share one sample of origin, sequenced in a study of spatial heterogeneity in lung cancer. The study, taken as a whole, reports: Counts of expanded alpha and beta TCRs within tumors tracked the tumor nonsynonymous mutation count.

No antigens are known for them. TCRdb called the 5' RACE reads again in MiXCR, with one record for every CDR3 protein. This sample has about 9,300 distinct CDR3 sequences; roughly half occur once, and the top ten carry 28%. The time point: sample taken at primary tumor resection. Sequenced here: lung tumor tissue, sampled at surgery. Receptor source: a female donor with early-stage non-small cell lung cancer.

The CDR3 spells CASSSRVPSEAFF. The CDR3 DNA follows: TGTGCCAGCAGTTCCAGGGTACCGAGTGAAGCTTTCTTT. V usage is TRBV12-3 or TRBV12-4 and J usage is TRBJ1-1, with D possibly TRBD1 on 5 matching bases. The CDR3 is 13 residues long. V dropped 4 bases and J dropped 7 bases, with 13 bases sitting between them.

The sample holds one count of this clonotype. V usage is TRBV9 and J usage is TRBJ2-1; 8 bases are shared with TRBD2. J gave up 2 bases and V 2 bases, and 6 bases lay outside the gene matches. The CDR3 consists of 16 residues. CDR1 and CDR2 from the germline V gene are SGDLS and YYNGEE. The CDR3 protein is CASSVWIAGPYNEQFF. The CDR3, as DNA: TGTGCCAGCAGCGTTTGGATAGCGGGGCCCTACAATGAGCAGTTCTTC.

The chain uses TRBV7-9 and TRBJ2-3, with D possibly matching TRBD2 (6 bases). CDR3 length equals 14 residues. Trimming left V 3 bases short and J 6 bases short, with 13 bases between. Germline lookup yields CDR1 SEHNR and CDR2 FQNEAQ (reference sequence). The CDR3 is CASSLGLAVDTQYF. The DNA of the CDR3 is TGTGCCAGCAGCTTGGGCTTAGCGGTGGATACGCAGTATTTT. The variable domain in full, completed from reference TRBV7-9 and TRBJ2-3, reads DTGVSQNPRHKITKRGQNVTFRCDPISEHNRLYWYRQTLGQGPEFLTYFQNEAQLEKSRLLSDRFSAERPKGSFSTLEIQRTEQGDSAMYLCASSLGLAVDTQYFGPGTRLTVL.

The chain couples TRBV11-2 to TRBJ1-1; D may be TRBD1 (5 bases). This CDR3 region has 14 residues. Trimming removed 5 bases from V and 0 bases from J, with 10 bases in between. Germline CDR1 SGHAT, CDR2 FQNNGV. CDR3 in amino acids: CASSRGLMNTEAFF. The CDR3 DNA reads as TGTGCCAGCAGCAGGGGACTTATGAACACTGAAGCTTTCTTT.

This sequence joins TRBV9 and TRBJ1-1; possible D gene TRBD1, 5 bases. This CDR3 spans 15 amino acids. The germline gives CDR1 SGDLS, CDR2 YYNGEE. The V and J ends lost 2 bases and 1 base respectively, with 12 bases between them. CDR3 region: CASSVGRDRNTEAFF. CDR3 coding DNA: TGTGCCAGCAGCGTCGGCAGGGATCGGAACACTGAAGCTTTCTTT.

This clonotype appeared a few times. The chain uses TRBV7-3 and TRBJ2-2, with 9 bases identical to TRBD1. The CDR3 consists of 16 residues. V lost 6 bases and J lost 6; bases outside the gene matches: 11. Germline values: CDR1 SGHTA, CDR2 FQGTGA. CDR3 region: CASSRHGDRVAGELFF. Written as DNA, the CDR3 is TGTGCCAGCAGTCGACACGGGGACAGGGTAGCCGGGGAGCTGTTTTTT.

The chain uses TRBV11-2 and TRBJ2-2, with no clear D. The V gene lost 0 bases and the J gene lost 7 bases, with 6 bases spanning the gap. The CDR3 spans 13 residues. The germline V gene has CDR1 SGHAT and CDR2 FQNNGV. This CDR3 is CASSLELGGELFF. For the CDR3, the DNA is TGTGCCAGCAGCTTAGAATTGGGCGGGGAGCTGTTTTTT.

This rearrangement joins TRBV7-9 to TRBJ1-1; possibly TRBD1 for D (6 bases). The germline V gene has CDR1 SEHNR and CDR2 FQNEAQ (reference sequence). V gave up 3 bases and J gave up 1 base, with 6 bases separating them. This CDR3 contains 13 residues. The CDR3 region has the DNA TGTGCCAGCAGCTTGGACAGGAACACTGAAGCTTTCTTT. Protein product: CASSLDRNTEAFF.

This clonotype was counted a single time. J is TRBJ1-5 and V is TRBV20-1; D gene uncertain. The CDR3 has 13 residues. V was trimmed by 5 bases and J by 11 bases, leaving 19 bases between them. Germline CDR1 reads DFQATT; CDR2 reads SNEGSKA (reference sequence). The DNA for the CDR3 is TGCAGTGCTCTTAGACCGGATGGATGGACCCAGCATTTT. It codes for CSALRPDGWTQHF.

The chain is built from TRBV29-1 and TRBJ1-1; D not resolved. The V and J ends lost 7 bases and 0 bases respectively, with 12 bases between them. The CDR3 has 13 amino acids. CDR1 is SQVTM and CDR2 is ANQGSEA in the germline V gene. The CDR3 reads CSAQPDLNTEAFF. CDR3 sequence (DNA): TGCAGCGCCCAGCCGGATCTGAACACTGAAGCTTTCTTT.

This sequence joins TRBV2 and TRBJ1-1; D is possibly TRBD1 (6 bases). CDR1 and CDR2 (germline): SNHLY, FYNNEI. This CDR3 is 13 amino acids long. Trimming took off 4 bases at V and 0 bases at J, with 6 bases between the two ends. Here the CDR3 reads CASSGDMNTEAFF. CDR3 DNA sequence: TGTGCCAGCAGTGGGGACATGAACACTGAAGCTTTCTTT.

The rearrangement links TRBV5-1 to TRBJ1-2, with D unresolved. This CDR3 is built from 13 residues. The V gene lost 1 base and the J gene lost 2 bases, with 6 bases spanning the gap. Looked up from germline, CDR1 is SGHRS and CDR2 is YFSETQ. CDR3 region: CASSLNGNYGYTF. The DNA for the CDR3 is TGCGCCAGCAGCTTGAACGGGAACTATGGCTACACCTTC.

The genes are TRBV6-1 and TRBJ1-5; D call uncertain. V was trimmed by 2 bases and J by 4 bases, leaving 12 bases between them. CDR1 is MNHNS and CDR2 is SASEGT in the germline V gene. CDR3 length: 15 amino acids. The CDR3 bases are TGTGCCAGCAGTGAACATCCAGGCCTGAATCAGCCCCAGCATTTT. This gives the protein CASSEHPGLNQPQHF.

This chain connects TRBV4-1 to TRBJ2-3; tentative D call: TRBD2 (7 bases). V lost 4 bases and J lost 4, with 18 bases in between. Per germline, CDR1 MGHRA and CDR2 YSYEKL. The CDR3 extends over 16 amino acids. CDR3 loop: CASSRSGGGESDTQYF. The CDR3 nucleotides read TGCGCCAGCAGCCGATCGGGCGGGGGCGAATCAGATACGCAGTATTTT.

This clonotype was detected only a few times. The chain has TRBV28 and TRBJ2-3, with unresolved D. The V end lost 5 bases, the J end lost 7 bases, and 13 bases lay between the germline ends. The CDR3 is 13 residues long. Germline assignment: CDR1 MDHEN and CDR2 SYDVKM. In DNA form, the CDR3 reads TGTGCCAGCAGTCTTTATGGTATCTATACGCAGTATTTT. The encoded protein is CASSLYGIYTQYF.

The chain has TRBV6-1 and TRBJ2-3, with a possible D match to TRBD1 (6 bases). The CDR3 has 13 amino acids. V lost 5 bases and J 4 bases, leaving 10 bases between the germline ends. Germline V gene sequence: CDR1 MNHNS, CDR2 SASEGT. CDR3: CASSPQGPDTQYF. CDR3 coding DNA: TGTGCCAGCAGTCCACAGGGCCCAGATACGCAGTATTTT.

V usage is TRBV20-1 and J usage is TRBJ2-1, with TRBD2 identical over 13 bases. The CDR3 contains 15 residues. After removal of 2 bases from V and 9 bases from J, the junction contained 7 bases not matched to a gene. Per germline, CDR1 DFQATT and CDR2 SNEGSKA (reference sequence). DNA for the CDR3: TGCAGTGCTAGAACGGGACTAGCGGGGAGGAGTGAGCAGTTCTTC. Amino acid sequence: CSARTGLAGRSEQFF.

This clonotype was observed a few times. The genes are TRBV7-9 and TRBJ1-1, with 8 bases identical to TRBD1. The V gene's germline CDR1 is SEHNR and CDR2 FQNEAQ (reference sequence). This CDR3 region has 15 residues. J was trimmed by 1 base and V by 7 bases; bases with no gene match: 8. The CDR3 nucleotides read TGTGCCAGCACTCATACTGACAGGGGGAACACTGAAGCTTTCTTT. This codes for CASTHTDRGNTEAFF.

This clonotype was counted a single time. The rearrangement links TRBV5-1 to TRBJ1-3; D may be TRBD1 (5 bases). The V end lost 3 bases, the J end lost 2 bases, and 12 bases lay between the germline ends. Per germline, CDR1 SGHRS and CDR2 YFSETQ. The CDR3 spans 15 residues. The CDR3 sequence: CASSWTWGAGNTIYF. The CDR3 nucleotides read TGCGCCAGCAGCTGGACATGGGGGGCTGGAAACACCATATATTTT.

This sequence joins TRBV11-1 and TRBJ2-2; perhaps TRBD2 as D (6 bases). Germline-derived CDR1 and CDR2 are SGHAT and FQDESV (reference sequence). V dropped 3 bases and J dropped 1 base, with 9 bases sitting between them. The CDR3 consists of 15 residues. CDR3 DNA sequence: TGTGCCAGCAGCTTTGCGGGGAGGAACACCGGGGAGCTGTTTTTT. As protein: CASSFAGRNTGELFF.

The chain carries TRBV4-1 and TRBJ1-6; 8 nucleotides line up with TRBD1. Trimming took 3 bases from V and 6 from J; bases not matched to a gene: 4. From germline, CDR1 is MGHRA and CDR2 YSYEKL. This CDR3 comprises 15 residues. DNA for the CDR3: TGCGCCAGCAGCCAGGACAGGGTGGGTAATTCACCCCTCCACTTT. Its protein product is CASSQDRVGNSPLHF.

This chain links TRBV20-1 with TRBJ1-1, with a possible D match to TRBD1 (5 bases). Germline-derived CDR1 and CDR2 are DFQATT and SNEGSKA (reference sequence). The CDR3 contains 15 residues. The V and J ends lost 5 bases and 2 bases respectively, with 18 bases between them. The chain's CDR3 is CSALGVGGVNTEAFF. The CDR3 DNA reads TGCAGTGCTCTAGGGGTCGGAGGGGTCAACACTGAAGCTTTCTTT.

This clonotype appeared a few times. The chain joins TRBV4-3 to TRBJ2-2; 9 bases are a match to TRBD2. The CDR3 sequence is 14 residues long. Per the germline V gene, CDR1 is LGHNA and CDR2 is YSLEER. Trimming cost V 9 bases and J 2 bases; bases outside gene matches: 4. DNA of the CDR3: TGCGCCAGTTCCCTAGCGGGAAACACCGGGGAGCTGTTTTTT. Protein sequence: CASSLAGNTGELFF.

The J gene is TRBJ1-2, the V gene TRBV7-2, with D possibly matching TRBD1 (5 bases). Germline assignment: CDR1 SGHTA and CDR2 FQGNSA. Trimming took 0 bases from V and 4 from J, leaving 9 bases between them. The CDR3 is 14 amino acids. In DNA, the CDR3 is TGTGCCAGCAGCTTAGCAGGGACGGCCTATGGCTACACCTTC. Amino acid sequence: CASSLAGTAYGYTF.

This clonotype came up a few times. This chain joins TRBV7-9 and TRBJ2-5, with D unclear. The germline V gene has CDR1 SEHNR and CDR2 FQNEAQ (reference sequence). This CDR3 has 15 residues. V lost 1 base and J lost 5, with 14 bases in between. CDR3 bases: TGTGCCAGCAGCTTAGTAACTGGGGTAGATGAGACCCAGTACTTC. Translation gives CASSLVTGVDETQYF. The variable domain in full, completed from reference TRBV7-9 and TRBJ2-5, reads DTGVSQNPRHKITKRGQNVTFRCDPISEHNRLYWYRQTLGQGPEFLTYFQNEAQLEKSRLLSDRFSAERPKGSFSTLEIQRTEQGDSAMYLCASSLVTGVDETQYFGPGTRLLVL.

This rearrangement joins TRBV7-9 to TRBJ2-5; 7 bases map to TRBD1. V dropped 8 bases and J dropped 5; count of bases not matched to a gene: 11. This CDR3 has 14 residues. CDR1 and CDR2 from the germline V gene are SEHNR and FQNEAQ (reference sequence). The CDR3 loop reads CASGHTGDWETQYF. The CDR3 coding sequence is TGTGCCAGCGGCCACACAGGGGATTGGGAGACCCAGTACTTC.

This CDR3 reads CASSSAGGLGDTQYF. The CDR3 bases are TGCGCCAGCAGCTCCGCGGGGGGGCTAGGAGATACGCAGTATTTT. The chain employs TRBV5-1 and TRBJ2-3, with 9 bases fitting TRBD2. Per germline, CDR1 SGHRS and CDR2 YFSETQ. This CDR3 is 15 amino acids long. Germline trimming cut 3 bases from V and 5 bases from J; bases unmatched to any gene: 7.

V gene TRBV20-1 combines with J gene TRBJ2-2; D remains unclear. The V gene lost 4 bases and the J gene lost 4 bases, with 7 bases spanning the gap. Germline V gives CDR1 DFQATT, CDR2 SNEGSKA (reference sequence). The CDR3 is 12 residues long. CDR3 loop: CSANDPTGELFF. The CDR3 DNA reads TGCAGTGCTAACGACCCCACCGGGGAGCTGTTTTTT.

The rearrangement links TRBV27 to TRBJ1-2; unclear D gene. The CDR3 is 10 residues long. Trimming left V 2 bases short and J 7 bases short, with 2 bases between. Germline assignment: CDR1 MNHEY and CDR2 SMNVEV (reference sequence). For the CDR3, the DNA is TGTGCCAGCAGTTTAGCTGGCTACACCTTC. As protein: CASSLAGYTF.

The V gene is TRBV5-1, the J gene TRBJ2-2, with 8 bases that match TRBD1. CDR1 and CDR2 (germline): SGHRS, YFSETQ. The junction had 2 bases not matched to a gene; V was cut back by 3 bases and J by 4 bases. CDR3 length: 14 amino acids. The CDR3 protein is CASSWTGITGELFF. In DNA, the CDR3 is TGCGCCAGCAGCTGGACAGGGATCACCGGGGAGCTGTTTTTT.

V usage is TRBV30 and J usage is TRBJ2-2; tentative D call: TRBD2 (7 bases). Germline V lookup: CDR1 GTSNPN, CDR2 SVGIG (reference sequence). V lost 4 bases to trimming and J lost 5 bases, with 11 bases between them. CDR3 length equals 13 residues. The CDR3: CAWNRGATGELFF. Written as DNA, the CDR3 is TGTGCCTGGAATCGGGGGGCAACCGGGGAGCTGTTTTTT.

This clonotype was picked up a small number of times. This rearrangement joins TRBV12-3 or TRBV12-4 to TRBJ2-2, with unresolved D. The V end lost 5 bases, the J end lost 4 bases, and 2 bases lay between the germline ends. This CDR3 region has 11 residues. This CDR3 reads CASSSTGELFF. CDR3 DNA: TGTGCCAGCAGTAGCACCGGGGAGCTGTTTTTT.